This TCR beta chain was documented in a study of blood T cell repertoires in COVID-19 (dated by TCRdb to the early 2020s). Broadly, across the study: Samples covering the acute and convalescent phases of COVID-19 were provided by collaborators in the United States, Italy and Spain. The prospective study material was composed of cDNA or gDNA derived from T cells, B-cell-depleted T cells, or PBMCs. The dataset comprised deeply sampled blood TCRbeta repertoires from subjects exposed to, actively infected with, or recovered from COVID-19. A freely available public database, intended as a resource for researchers studying the immune response to SARS-CoV-2, is where the repertoires were released. The samples were drawn from two sources: the first 160 participants of the ongoing ImmuneRACE study, and over 1,000 subjects contributed by 6 global collaborators. The sample metadata nearly always contained a de-identified subject ID, COVID-19 status, age in years and sex. Where available, HLA class I and class II types were taken from metadata supplied by the sample provider and were not determined by assay-based typing. What the research found in general, with its limitations: The quantity of clinical and demographic metadata differed by source and by participant and was supplied without curation.

Collaborating institutions collected whole blood in K2EDTA tubes following their own protocols. For TCRbeta analysis, collaborator samples were shipped as frozen whole blood, as isolated PBMCs, or as DNA extracted from either sample type. V is pruned by 4 bases and J by 5 bases, leaving 4 bases of the junction without a gene match. Measured from the cysteine to the phenylalanine, the CDR3 is 15 residues long. The CDR3 DNA has 45 bases and is translated from base 1. The germline V gene provides CDR1 SGDLS and CDR2 YYNGEE. TCRbeta CDR3 regions were amplified from genomic DNA by means of the immunoSEQ Assay, a bias-controlled multiplex PCR. Regarding the original processing steps: The number of nucleated cells in each sample was estimated from the amplification of reference gene primers within the assay. To quantify the absolute abundance of each unique TCRbeta CDR3 rearrangement, sequence reads were collapsed and filtered. For each sample, productive Simpson clonality was calculated as the square root of Simpson's diversity index over productive rearrangements. The table comes from immuneACCESS by way of TCRdb, which keeps in-frame sequences with V and J called. Part of the clones is missing from these tables; in studies checked, under half for an unresolved V gene and the rest for unknown reasons. Clone size and V and J calls were adopted from that table, with D and trimming inferred from the DNA. The sample data list fewer than 250,000 clones, and approximately 84% of these were observed just once. Of the sample, approximately 1.9% is held by the ten largest clones.

This clone was seen only a few times. It lacks a known antigen. No clone much larger than this one lies a single base away; base qualities are absent. The chain links TRBV9 with TRBJ1-4, and 11 junction bases match TRBD1. This clonotype originated in an elderly woman with acute or convalescent COVID-19. Sequenced: peripheral blood. CDR3 loop: CASSPRDRGNEKLFF. The DNA sequence reads TGTGCCAGCAGCCCACGGGACAGGGGGAATGAAAAACTGTTTTTT.